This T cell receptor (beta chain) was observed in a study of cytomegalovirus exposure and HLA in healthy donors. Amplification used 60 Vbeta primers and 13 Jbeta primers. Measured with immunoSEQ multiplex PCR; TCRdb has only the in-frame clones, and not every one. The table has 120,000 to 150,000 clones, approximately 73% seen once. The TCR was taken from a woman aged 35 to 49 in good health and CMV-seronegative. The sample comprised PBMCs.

CDR3: CSVEDTGGNEKLFF. The CDR3 region has the DNA TGCAGCGTTGAAGATACAGGGGGGAATGAAAAACTGTTTTTT. This chain uses TRBV29-1 with TRBJ1-4; 8 bases agree with TRBD1. This CDR3 is built from 14 residues. The trim removed 0 bases at V and 5 bases at J, leaving 2 bases unmatched. Germline CDR1 reads SQVTM; CDR2 reads ANQGSEA.